This T cell receptor (beta chain) came from a study of molecular identifiers for immune sequencing clone quantification. The authors gated naive CD8 T cells as CD8+CD4-CCR7+CD45RA+ for sorting. In TCRdb, the PCR reads were re-called with MiXCR into one record per CDR3 protein. Among roughly 50,000 distinct CDR3 sequences listed, more than 35% were seen once. The CDR3 length is 15 residues. V lost 6 bases and J lost 6, with 17 bases in between. The V gene's germline CDR1 is MNHNS and CDR2 SASEGT. The specimen sequenced was naive CD8+ T cells from blood, with Jurkat cell RNA spiked in. Subset noted: FACS-sorted CD8+CD4-CCR7+CD45RA+ naive T cells. The receptor comes from a human donor in good health. Some libraries in this study had Jurkat cell RNA spiked in. The J gene is TRBJ1-4, the V gene TRBV6-1, with TRBD1 as a possible D gene (6 bases). CDR3 sequence (DNA): TGTGCCAGCAGCCCAATACAGGGAGGTGATGAAAAACTGTTTTTT. Protein: CASSPIQGGDEKLFF.